The clone carrying this T cell receptor (beta chain) was detected a few times. The antigen is undetermined. This CDR3 has 14 residues. Germline lookup yields CDR1 SQVTM and CDR2 ANQGSEA. Trimming shortened V by 6 bases and J by 0 bases, and 12 bases separated the two germline ends. This sample stems from a study of T cell repertoires in cytomegalovirus infection. Study conclusions and caveats: The study found HLA-C-restricted CMV-specific TCR beta clonotypes dominating the ex vivo response.

TCRdb reprocessed the reads with MiXCR, giving one entry per CDR3 protein. The sample shows some 130,000 distinct CDR3 sequences, almost 9% of them seen only once. The V and J genes are TRBV29-1 and TRBJ2-4, with D perhaps matching TRBD1 (6 bases). Material for sequencing was PBMCs. The receptor comes from a human donor in good health (CMV status not recorded). Some clones in this sample may be carry-over from other donors' samples. The CDR3 nucleotides read TGCAGCGTCCAGGACAGACTAGCCAAAAACATTCAGTACTTC. Its translation: CSVQDRLAKNIQYF. The whole variable domain, filled in from reference TRBV29-1 and TRBJ2-4, reads SAVISQKPSRDICQRGTSLTIQCQVDSQVTMMFWYRQQPGQSLTLIATANQGSEATYESGFVIDKFPISRPNLTFSTLTVSNMSPEDSSIYLCSVQDRLAKNIQYFGAGTRLSVL.